This TCR beta chain was identified in a study of human T cells and chemical hapten exposure. V was cut by 10 bases and J by 8 bases, with 14 bases left in between. Germline values: CDR1 SNHLY, CDR2 FYNNEI. CDR3 length: 12 residues. The time point was: healthy volunteer bleed at 6 weeks. Researchers extracted total RNA from unfractionated whole blood. TCRdb analysed the RACE reads with MiXCR anew, one entry per CDR3 protein. The sample shows roughly 75,000 distinct CDR3 sequences, 8.5% to 10% of them seen only once. There are many counts of this clonotype. The sample comprised whole blood. The chain carries TRBV2 and TRBJ1-4, with a weak D call TRBD1 (6 bases). The TCR originated in a female donor in good health. Some clones in this sample may be carry-over from other donors' samples. For the CDR3, the DNA is TGTGCCACACAGGGAGCGGGGGAAAAACTGTTTTTT. It is translated as CATQGAGEKLFF.